The source of this T cell receptor (beta chain) is a study of T cell changes during pregnancy in multiple sclerosis. Produced via immunoSEQ multiplex PCR; TCRdb's table is partial and in-frame only. The sample lists about 40,000 clones; 90% to 95% were seen once. Source: peripheral blood, taken before pregnancy. The TCR sequence derives from a female donor with multiple sclerosis, enrolled in a pregnancy study.

Here the CDR3 reads CASSWGQGAEAFF. The CDR3 bases are TGTGCCAGCAGTTGGGGACAGGGAGCTGAAGCTTTCTTT. The J gene is TRBJ1-1, the V gene TRBV6-5, with 9 positions matching TRBD1. Per the germline V gene, CDR1 is MNHEY and CDR2 is SVGAGI. Losses at the gene ends were 4 bases for V and 6 bases for J; bases not matched to a gene: 3. The CDR3 loop spans 13 amino acids.